This T cell receptor beta chain is drawn from a study of cytomegalovirus exposure and HLA in healthy donors. Study details: There were tens of millions of unique TCRs (from HLA-typed donors) in an early data release.

Primers for the PCR totalled 60 Vbeta and 13 Jbeta. Assay: immunoSEQ multiplex PCR; the TCRdb copy retains only in-frame clones and omits some. Of around 170,000 clones listed, over 60% are singletons. In this sample, this clone turned up a few times. Trimming removed 2 bases from V and 0 bases from J, with 3 bases in between. The CDR3 runs to 14 residues. Germline CDR1 is SGHNT and CDR2 is YYREEE (reference sequence). The receptor's source is a girl under 18 in good health and CMV-seronegative. Sequences were obtained from PBMCs. The gene calls are TRBV5-4 and TRBJ2-6; D is unresolved. CDR3 in DNA: TGTGCCAGCAGCTTTTACTCTGGGGCCAACGTCCTGACTTTC. As protein: CASSFYSGANVLTF.